This is a list of T cell receptor beta chains from one sample in a study of post-analysis software for immune sequencing data. Each CDR3 protein gets one entry after TCRdb re-called the PCR reads with MiXCR. The data show more than 450,000 distinct CDR3 sequences, 44% seen once. The material sequenced was blood. The origin of the receptors is a girl aged 5 to 17 with multiple sclerosis. CDR3s include the opening cysteine and the closing phenylalanine or tryptophan. Each record gives: CDR3 DNA, CDR3 protein, D gene, clone size, CDR3 length, V gene, J gene. A D gene is named only where the DNA matches it firmly. For some rows the clone size is stated as once, few or many, or as a class when expanded; others skip it.

CDR3 DNA: TGTGCCAGCAGCTTAGTCGCCCCGGGATCCTACAATGAGCAGTTCTTC
CDR3 protein: CASSLVAPGSYNEQFF
D gene: .
clone size: .
CDR3 length: 16
V gene: TRBV11-2
J gene: TRBJ2-1

CDR3 DNA: TGCGCCAGCAGCCCCGGAAAAGAGGGGGGGTCCTACAATGAGCAGTTCTTC
CDR3 protein: CASSPGKEGGSYNEQFF
D gene: .
clone size: .
CDR3 length: 17
V gene: TRBV5-1
J gene: TRBJ2-1

CDR3 DNA: TGTGCCAGCTCGAGACAGGGGATCATCTACGAGCAGTACTTC
CDR3 protein: CASSRQGIIYEQYF
D gene: TRBD1
clone size: .
CDR3 length: 14
V gene: TRBV12-3/TRBV12-4
J gene: TRBJ2-7

CDR3 DNA: TGTGCCAGCAGCGGGACAGGGGGCGATATTGAAGCTTTCTTT
CDR3 protein: CASSGTGGDIEAFF
D gene: TRBD1
clone size: .
CDR3 length: 14
V gene: TRBV7-6
J gene: TRBJ1-1

CDR3 DNA: TGTGCCAGCAAAGTTTTGGTGGACAGGGGCTACGAGCAGTACTTC
CDR3 protein: CASKVLVDRGYEQYF
D gene: TRBD1
clone size: .
CDR3 length: 15
V gene: TRBV27
J gene: TRBJ2-7

CDR3 DNA: TGTGCCATCAGTGGGTTCGACAGGACAGAGAACTATGGCTACACCTTC
CDR3 protein: CAISGFDRTENYGYTF
D gene: .
clone size: few
CDR3 length: 16
V gene: TRBV10-3
J gene: TRBJ1-2

CDR3 DNA: TGTGCCAGCAGTTTGCTGGGCCGTACTCAAATTTCCTACGAGCAGTACTTC
CDR3 protein: CASSLLGRTQISYEQYF
D gene: .
clone size: .
CDR3 length: 17
V gene: TRBV12-3/TRBV12-4
J gene: TRBJ2-7

CDR3 DNA: TGCAGTGCTAGAGATTCCCCAGCTTACAATGAGCAGTTCTTC
CDR3 protein: CSARDSPAYNEQFF
D gene: .
clone size: few
CDR3 length: 14
V gene: TRBV20-1
J gene: TRBJ2-1

CDR3 DNA: TGTGCCAGCAGCGCCCGGGGGTGGCAAGAGACCCAGTACTTC
CDR3 protein: CASSARGWQETQYF
D gene: .
clone size: few
CDR3 length: 14
V gene: TRBV7-2
J gene: TRBJ2-5

CDR3 DNA: TGTGCCAGCAGCCCTAGCGGCCAAGAGACCCAGTACTTC
CDR3 protein: CASSPSGQETQYF
D gene: TRBD2
clone size: many
CDR3 length: 13
V gene: TRBV12-3/TRBV12-4
J gene: TRBJ2-5

CDR3 DNA: TGCGCCAGCAGCTTGTTCTTCGCGATGCCAGCTACACTGAACACTGAAGCTTTCTTT
CDR3 protein: CASSLFFAMPATLNTEAFF
D gene: .
clone size: .
CDR3 length: 19
V gene: TRBV5-1
J gene: TRBJ1-1

CDR3 DNA: TGTGCCACTACGGGGGGAGGGCTCGTCTATTCCCAAGAGACCCAGTACTTC
CDR3 protein: CATTGGGLVYSQETQYF
D gene: TRBD2
clone size: .
CDR3 length: 17
V gene: TRBV10-3
J gene: TRBJ2-5

CDR3 DNA: TGTGCCACCAGTGACTCAGGGGGCGACTATGGCTACACCTTC
CDR3 protein: CATSDSGGDYGYTF
D gene: TRBD1
clone size: .
CDR3 length: 14
V gene: TRBV24-1
J gene: TRBJ1-2

CDR3 DNA: TGTGCCAGCAGCCACCTACTAGCGGGAGAGCACACCGGGGAGCTGTTTTTT
CDR3 protein: CASSHLLAGEHTGELFF
D gene: TRBD2
clone size: .
CDR3 length: 17
V gene: TRBV7-2
J gene: TRBJ2-2

CDR3 DNA: TGCAGTGCTCACGGGACAGCAAAATACAATGAGCAGTACTTC
CDR3 protein: CSAHGTAKYNEQYF
D gene: TRBD1
clone size: .
CDR3 length: 14
V gene: TRBV20-1
J gene: TRBJ2-5